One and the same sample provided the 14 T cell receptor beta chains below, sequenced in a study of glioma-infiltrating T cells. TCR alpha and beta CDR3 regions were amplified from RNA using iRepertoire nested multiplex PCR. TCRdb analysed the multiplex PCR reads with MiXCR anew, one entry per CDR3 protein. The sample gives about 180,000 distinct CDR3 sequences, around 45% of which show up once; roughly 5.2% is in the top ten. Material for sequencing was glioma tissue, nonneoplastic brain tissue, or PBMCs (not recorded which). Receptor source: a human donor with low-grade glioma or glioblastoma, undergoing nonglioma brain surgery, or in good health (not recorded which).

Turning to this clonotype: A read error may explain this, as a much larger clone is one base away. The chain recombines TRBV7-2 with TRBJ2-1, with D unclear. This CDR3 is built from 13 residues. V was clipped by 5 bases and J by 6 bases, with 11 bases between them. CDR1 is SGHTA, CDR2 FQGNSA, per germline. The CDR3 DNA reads TGTACCAGCAGCCCAGGTTGGGGCAATGAGCAGTTCTTC. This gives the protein CTSSPGWGNEQFF. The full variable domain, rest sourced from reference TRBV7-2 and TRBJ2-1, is GAGVSQSPSNKVTEKGKDVELRCDPISGHTALYWYRQSLGQGLEFLIYFQGNSAPDKSGLPSDRFSAERTGGSVSTLTIQRTQQEDSAVYLCTSSPGWGNEQFFGPGTRLTVL.

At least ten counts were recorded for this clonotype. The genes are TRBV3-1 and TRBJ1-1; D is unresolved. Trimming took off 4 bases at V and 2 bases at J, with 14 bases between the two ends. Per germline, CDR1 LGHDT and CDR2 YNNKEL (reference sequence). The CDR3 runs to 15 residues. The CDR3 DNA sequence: TGTGCCAGCAGCCTAAAGGGATTTACCAACACTGAAGCTTTCTTT. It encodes CASSLKGFTNTEAFF.

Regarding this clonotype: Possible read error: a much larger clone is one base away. DNA of the CDR3: TGTGCCAGCAGTGAGGGGGAGGCCTCCTACGAGCAGTACTTC. It yields the protein CASSEGEASYEQYF. This rearrangement joins TRBV25-1 to TRBJ2-7; perhaps TRBD2 as D (6 bases). The CDR3 is made up of 14 amino acids. Trimming removed 3 bases at V and 0 bases at J, with 9 bases between. CDR1 is MGHDK and CDR2 is SYGVNS in the germline V gene.

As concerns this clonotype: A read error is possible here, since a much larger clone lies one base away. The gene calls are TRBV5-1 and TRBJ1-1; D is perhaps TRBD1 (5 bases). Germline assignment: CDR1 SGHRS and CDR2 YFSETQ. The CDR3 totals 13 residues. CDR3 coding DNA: TGCGCCAGCAGCCGGGACTGGAACACTGAATCTTTCTTT. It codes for CASSRDWNTESFF.

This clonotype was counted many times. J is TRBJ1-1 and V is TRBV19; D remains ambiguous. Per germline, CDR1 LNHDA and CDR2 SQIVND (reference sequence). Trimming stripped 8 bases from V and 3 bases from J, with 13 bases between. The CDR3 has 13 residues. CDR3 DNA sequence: TGTGCCAGTCAGCCCCTGGAGGACACTGAAGCTTTCTTT. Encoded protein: CASQPLEDTEAFF.

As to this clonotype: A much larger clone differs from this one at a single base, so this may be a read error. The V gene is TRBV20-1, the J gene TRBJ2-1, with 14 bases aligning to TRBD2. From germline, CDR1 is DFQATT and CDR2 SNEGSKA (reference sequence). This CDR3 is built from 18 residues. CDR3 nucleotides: TGCAGTGCTAGAGAGACTAGCGGGAGGGCCCTATTCTACAATGAGCAGTCCTTC. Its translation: CSARETSGRALFYNEQSF.

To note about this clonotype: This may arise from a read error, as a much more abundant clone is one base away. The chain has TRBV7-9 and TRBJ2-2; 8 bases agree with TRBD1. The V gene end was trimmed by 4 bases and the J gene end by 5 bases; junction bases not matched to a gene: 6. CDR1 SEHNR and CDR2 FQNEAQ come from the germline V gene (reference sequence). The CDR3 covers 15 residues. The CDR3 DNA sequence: TGTGCCAGCAGCTACAGACAGGGGATTACCGGGGAGCTGTTTTTT. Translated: CASSYRQGITGELFF.

The CDR3 sequence: CASSQLLQAGGANVLTF. Here the CDR3 DNA reads TGCGCCAGCAGCCAACTCCTACAGGCCGGTGGGGCCAACGTCCTGACTTTC. The chain joins TRBV4-1 to TRBJ2-6; weak D call: TRBD1 (5 bases). V was cut by 2 bases and J by 3 bases, with 14 bases left in between. Germline V lookup: CDR1 MGHRA, CDR2 YSYEKL. The CDR3 length is 17 residues.

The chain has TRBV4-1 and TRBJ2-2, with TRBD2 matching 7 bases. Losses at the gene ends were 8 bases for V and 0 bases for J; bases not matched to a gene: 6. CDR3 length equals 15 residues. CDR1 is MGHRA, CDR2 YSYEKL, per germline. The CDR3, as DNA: TGCGCCAGCGGCCCTAGCGGTGCGAACACCGGGGAGCTGTTTTTT. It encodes CASGPSGANTGELFF.

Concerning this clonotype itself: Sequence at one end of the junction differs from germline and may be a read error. CDR3 in amino acids: CASSFWSLAGVLDTQYF. The CDR3 DNA sequence: TGTGCCAGCAGTTTCTGGTCGTTGGCGGGAGTCCTAGATACGCAGTACTTT. This chain connects TRBV28 to TRBJ2-3; 7 bases are shared with TRBD2. Germline assignment: CDR1 MDHEN and CDR2 SYDVKM. This CDR3 comprises 17 residues.

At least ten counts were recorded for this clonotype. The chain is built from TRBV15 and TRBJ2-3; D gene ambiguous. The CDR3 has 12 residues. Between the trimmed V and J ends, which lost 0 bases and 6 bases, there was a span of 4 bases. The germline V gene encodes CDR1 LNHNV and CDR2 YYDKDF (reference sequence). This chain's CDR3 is CATSRDRDTQYF. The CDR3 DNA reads TGTGCCACCAGCAGAGATCGGGATACGCAGTATTTT.

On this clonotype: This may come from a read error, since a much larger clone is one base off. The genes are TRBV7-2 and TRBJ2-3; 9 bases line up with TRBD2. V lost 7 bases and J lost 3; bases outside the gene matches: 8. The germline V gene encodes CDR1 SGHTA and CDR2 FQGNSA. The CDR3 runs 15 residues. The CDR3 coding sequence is TGTGCCAGCAAAAATAGCGGGAGTAGAACAGATACGCAGTATTTT. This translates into CASKNSGSRTDTQYF.

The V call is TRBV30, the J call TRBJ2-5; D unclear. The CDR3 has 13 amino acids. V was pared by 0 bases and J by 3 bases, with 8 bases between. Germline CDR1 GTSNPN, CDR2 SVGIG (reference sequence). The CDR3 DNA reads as TGTGCCTGGAGTGTTAGCAACAAAGAGACCCAGTACTTC. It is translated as CAWSVSNKETQYF. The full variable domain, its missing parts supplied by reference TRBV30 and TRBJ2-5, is SQTIHQWPATLVQPVGSPLSLECTVEGTSNPNLYWYRQAAGRGLQLLFYSVGIGQISSEVPQNLSASRPQDRQFILSSKKLLLSDSGFYLCAWSVSNKETQYFGPGTRLLVL.

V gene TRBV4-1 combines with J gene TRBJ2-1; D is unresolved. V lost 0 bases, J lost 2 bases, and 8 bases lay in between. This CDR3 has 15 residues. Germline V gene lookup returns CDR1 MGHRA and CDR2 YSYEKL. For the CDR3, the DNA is TGCGCCAGCAGCCAAGAGCTAGACCCCTACAATGAGCAGTTCTTC. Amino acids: CASSQELDPYNEQFF.